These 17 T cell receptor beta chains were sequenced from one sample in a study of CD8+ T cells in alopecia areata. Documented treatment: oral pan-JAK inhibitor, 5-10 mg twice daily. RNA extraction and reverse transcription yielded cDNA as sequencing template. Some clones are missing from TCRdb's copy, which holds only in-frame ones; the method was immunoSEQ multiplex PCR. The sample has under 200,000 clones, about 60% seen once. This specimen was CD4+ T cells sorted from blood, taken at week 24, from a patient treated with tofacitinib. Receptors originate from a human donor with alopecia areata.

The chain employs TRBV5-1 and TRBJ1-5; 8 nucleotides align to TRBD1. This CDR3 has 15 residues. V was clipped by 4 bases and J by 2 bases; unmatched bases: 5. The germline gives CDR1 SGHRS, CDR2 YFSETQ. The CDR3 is CASSPGQGRNQPQHF. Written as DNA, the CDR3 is TGCGCCAGCAGCCCTGGACAGGGTCGCAATCAGCCCCAGCATTTT.

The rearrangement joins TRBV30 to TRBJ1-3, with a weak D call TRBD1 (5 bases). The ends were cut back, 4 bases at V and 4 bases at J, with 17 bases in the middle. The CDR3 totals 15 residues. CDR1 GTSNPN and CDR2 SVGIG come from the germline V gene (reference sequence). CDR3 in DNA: TGTGCCTGGACCCACCCGGGGACTCCAGGAAACACCATATATTTT. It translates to CAWTHPGTPGNTIYF.

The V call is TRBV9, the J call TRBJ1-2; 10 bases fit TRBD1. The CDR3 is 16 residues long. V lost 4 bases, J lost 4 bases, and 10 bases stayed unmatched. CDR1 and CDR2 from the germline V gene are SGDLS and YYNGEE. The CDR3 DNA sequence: TGTGCCAGCAGCCCCCGACCGGGACAGGGGACCTATGGCTACACCTTC. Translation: CASSPRPGQGTYGYTF.

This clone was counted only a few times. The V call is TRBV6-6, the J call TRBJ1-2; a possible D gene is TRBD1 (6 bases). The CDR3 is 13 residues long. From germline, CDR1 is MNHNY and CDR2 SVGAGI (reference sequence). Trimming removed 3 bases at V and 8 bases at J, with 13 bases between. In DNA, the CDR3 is TGTGCCAGCAGTTATCAGGGGAATCAGGGCTACACCTTC. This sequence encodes CASSYQGNQGYTF.

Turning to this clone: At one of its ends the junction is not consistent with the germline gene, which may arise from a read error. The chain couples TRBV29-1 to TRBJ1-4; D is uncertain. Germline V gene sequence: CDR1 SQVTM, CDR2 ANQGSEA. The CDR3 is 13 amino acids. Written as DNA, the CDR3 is TGCAGCGTTGGTGCGGCTACTAGTGAAAAACTGTTTTTT. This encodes CSVGAATSEKLFF. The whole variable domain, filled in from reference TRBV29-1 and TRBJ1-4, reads SAVISQKPSRDICQRGTSLTIQCQVDSQVTMMFWYRQQPGQSLTLIATANQGSEATYESGFVIDKFPISRPNLTFSTLTVSNMSPEDSSIYLCSVGAATSEKLFFGSGTQLSVL.

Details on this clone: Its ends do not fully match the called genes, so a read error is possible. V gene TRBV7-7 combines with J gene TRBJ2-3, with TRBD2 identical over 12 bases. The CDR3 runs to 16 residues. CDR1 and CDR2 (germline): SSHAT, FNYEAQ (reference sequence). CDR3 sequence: CASSLSPSGGADTQYF. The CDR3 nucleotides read TGTGCTAGCAGCTTATCGCCTAGCGGGGGGGCAGATACGCAGTATTTT.

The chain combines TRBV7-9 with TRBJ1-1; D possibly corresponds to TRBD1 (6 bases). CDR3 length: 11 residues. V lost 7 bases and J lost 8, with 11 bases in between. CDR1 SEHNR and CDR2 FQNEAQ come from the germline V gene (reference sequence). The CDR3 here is CASTRTVEAFF. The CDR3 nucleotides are TGTGCCAGCACCCGGACAGTAGAAGCTTTCTTT. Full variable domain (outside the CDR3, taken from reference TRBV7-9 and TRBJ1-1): DTGVSQNPRHKITKRGQNVTFRCDPISEHNRLYWYRQTLGQGPEFLTYFQNEAQLEKSRLLSDRFSAERPKGSFSTLEIQRTEQGDSAMYLCASTRTVEAFFGQGTRLTVV.

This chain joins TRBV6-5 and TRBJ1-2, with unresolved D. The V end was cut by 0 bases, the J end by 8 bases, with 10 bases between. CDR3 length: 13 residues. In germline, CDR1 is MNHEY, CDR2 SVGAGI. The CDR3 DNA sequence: TGTGCCAGCAGTTACTCTCGGAACCGGGGCTACACCTTC. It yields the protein CASSYSRNRGYTF.

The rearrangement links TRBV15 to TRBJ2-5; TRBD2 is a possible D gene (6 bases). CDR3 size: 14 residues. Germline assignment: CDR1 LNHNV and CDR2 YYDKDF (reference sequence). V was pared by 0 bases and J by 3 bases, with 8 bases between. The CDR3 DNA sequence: TGTGCCACCAGCAGAGATTTAGCGGAAGAGACCCAGTACTTC. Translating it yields CATSRDLAEETQYF.

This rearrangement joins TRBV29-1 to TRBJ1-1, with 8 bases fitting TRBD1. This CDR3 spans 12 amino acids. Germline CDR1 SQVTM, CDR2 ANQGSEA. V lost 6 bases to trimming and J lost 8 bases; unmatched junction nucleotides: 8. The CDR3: CSVGSGTGEAFF. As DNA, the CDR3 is TGCAGCGTCGGGTCCGGGACAGGCGAAGCTTTCTTT.

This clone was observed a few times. Written as DNA, the CDR3 is TGTGCCAGTAGTGACAGAAGGGGTAATGAAAAACTGTTTTTT. Encoded protein: CASSDRRGNEKLFF. The chain links TRBV19 to TRBJ1-4; possible D gene TRBD1, 5 bases. This CDR3 region has 14 residues. CDR1 and CDR2 (germline): LNHDA, SQIVND (reference sequence). Trimming removed 5 bases from V and 4 bases from J, with 11 bases in between. Complete variable domain (other parts from reference TRBV19 and TRBJ1-4): DGGITQSPKYLFRKEGQNVTLSCEQNLNHDAMYWYRQDPGQGLRLIYYSQIVNDFQKGDIAEGYSVSREKKESFPLTVTSAQKNPTAFYLCASSDRRGNEKLFFGSGTQLSVL.

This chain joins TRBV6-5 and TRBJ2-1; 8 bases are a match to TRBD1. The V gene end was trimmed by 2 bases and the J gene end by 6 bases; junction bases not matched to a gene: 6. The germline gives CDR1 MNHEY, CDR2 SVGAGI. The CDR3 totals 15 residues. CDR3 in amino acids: CASSYTEDRANEQFF. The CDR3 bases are TGTGCCAGCAGTTACACCGAGGACAGGGCCAATGAGCAGTTCTTC.

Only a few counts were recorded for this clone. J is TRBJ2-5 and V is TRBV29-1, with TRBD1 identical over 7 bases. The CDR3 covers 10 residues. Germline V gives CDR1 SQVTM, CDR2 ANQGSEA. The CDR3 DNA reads TGCAGTGGGACAGAAGAGACCCAGTACTTC. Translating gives CSGTEETQYF.

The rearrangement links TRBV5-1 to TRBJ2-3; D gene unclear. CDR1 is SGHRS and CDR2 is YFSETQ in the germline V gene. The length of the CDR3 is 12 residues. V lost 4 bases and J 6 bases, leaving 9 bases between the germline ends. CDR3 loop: CASSRDADTQYF. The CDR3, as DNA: TGCGCCAGCAGCAGGGATGCCGATACGCAGTATTTT.

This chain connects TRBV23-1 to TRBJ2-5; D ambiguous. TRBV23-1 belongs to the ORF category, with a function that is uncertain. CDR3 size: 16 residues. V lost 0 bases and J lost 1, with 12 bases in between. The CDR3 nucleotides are TGCGCCAGCAGTCAATCTCACCAGACCCCCCAAGAGACCCAGTACTTC. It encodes CASSQSHQTPQETQYF.

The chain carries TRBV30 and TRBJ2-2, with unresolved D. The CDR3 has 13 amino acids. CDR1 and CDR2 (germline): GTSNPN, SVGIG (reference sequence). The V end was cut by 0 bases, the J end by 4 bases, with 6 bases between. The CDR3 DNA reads TGTGCCTGGAGTGTAATGAGCACCGGGGAGCTGTTTTTT. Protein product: CAWSVMSTGELFF.

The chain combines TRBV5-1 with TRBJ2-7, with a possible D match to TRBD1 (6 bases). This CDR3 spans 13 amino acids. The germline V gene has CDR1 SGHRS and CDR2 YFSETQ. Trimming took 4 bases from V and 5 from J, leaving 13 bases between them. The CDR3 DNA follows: TGCGCCAGCAGCGCCCAGGGGATTCACGAGCAGTACTTC. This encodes CASSAQGIHEQYF.